This TCR beta chain appears in the sequencing data of a study of blood T cell repertoires in COVID-19. CDR1 and CDR2 from the germline V gene are LGHDT and YNNKEL (reference sequence). The CDR3 loop spans 15 amino acids. Unmatched junction bases numbered 5, after V lost 4 bases and J lost 7 bases. Sequenced by immunoSEQ multiplex PCR; TCRdb stores in-frame clones only, minus some. The repertoire includes about 350,000 clones, about 90% of them detected once, and around 0.92% sits in the top ten. The receptor was isolated from a woman younger than 45 who had been exposed to COVID-19. V usage is TRBV3-1 (or the pseudogene TRBV3-2) and J usage is TRBJ2-2; TRBD2 matches at 11 bases. Sequenced input: PBMCs or T cells enriched from blood (not recorded which). CDR3 DNA sequence: TGTGCCAGCAGCCGAACTAGCGGGAGTATCGGGGAGCTGTTTTTT. Residues: CASSRTSGSIGELFF.